This record looks at one T cell receptor beta chain sequence and its context. As handled by the study authors: From reference gene primer amplification, estimates of nucleated cell counts were derived. Only in-frame clones appear in the TCRdb table, and some are missing; sequencing was by immunoSEQ multiplex PCR. V, J and clone size derive from that table, while D and trimming were established from the DNA sequence. The table includes tens of thousands of clones, about 80% detected once. The CDR3 length is 15 residues. The germline CDR1 and CDR2 sequences are MDHEN and SYDVKM. V lost 7 bases and J 0 bases, leaving 13 bases between the germline ends. This record belongs to a study of blood T cell repertoires in COVID-19. Study background: Sites across the United States, Italy and Spain contributed samples from acute and convalescent COVID-19. PBMCs, B-cell-depleted T cells, or T cells were the source of the cDNA or gDNA that made up the material.

The sequence was collected from a woman aged 80 or older with acute or convalescent COVID-19. Specimen: peripheral blood. This rearrangement joins TRBV28 to TRBJ2-1; tentative D call: TRBD2 (5 bases). The CDR3 loop reads CASISRSGSYNEQFF. The CDR3 DNA reads as TGTGCCAGCATATCAAGAAGCGGCTCCTACAATGAGCAGTTCTTC. The whole variable domain, filled in from reference TRBV28 and TRBJ2-1, reads DVKVTQSSRYLVKRTGEKVFLECVQDMDHENMFWYRQDPGLGLRLIYFSYDVKMKEKGDIPEGYSVSREKKERFSLILESASTNQTSMYLCASISRSGSYNEQFFGPGTRLTVL.